This TCR beta chain emerged from a study of T cells after yellow fever vaccination. The TCR cDNA carried a universal primer site and UMIs from 5'RACE template switching. TCRdb re-analysed the 5' RACE reads in MiXCR, keeping a single row per CDR3 protein. The sample holds 450,000 to 550,000 distinct CDR3 sequences, 21% seen once. This clonotype turned up a few times. Its antigen is as yet unknown. Whole-study findings and limits: Within FACS-sorted repertoires, abundant clonotypes contaminating from the bulk population could be present. Most clones from primary vaccination were detected again post-booster (about 96% CD4, around 90% CD8). Though weaker, the secondary response peaked faster, on day 5 versus 15.

CDR1 SQVTM and CDR2 ANQGSEA come from the germline V gene. The CDR3 totals 13 residues. Between the trimmed V and J ends, which lost 7 bases and 0 bases, there was a span of 12 bases. This clonotype was sampled from a man aged 18-30 years who received the YFV17D yellow fever vaccine. This rearrangement joins TRBV29-1 to TRBJ1-2; a weak D match, TRBD1 (6 bases). The material sequenced was PBMCs, taken more than 20 days after the first yellow fever vaccination. DNA of the CDR3: TGCAGCGCCGTGACAGGCGCTAACTATGGCTACACCTTC. Amino acids: CSAVTGANYGYTF.